The source of this TCR beta chain is a study of T cell changes during pregnancy in multiple sclerosis. The V gene end was trimmed by 3 bases and the J gene end by 1 base; junction bases not matched to a gene: 9. Looked up from germline, CDR1 is MNHEY and CDR2 is SMNVEV (reference sequence). The CDR3 is made up of 17 amino acids. Generated by immunoSEQ multiplex PCR, the TCRdb table keeps only in-frame clones and is missing some. In the table there are 60,000 to 95,000 clones, about nine tenths of which are singletons. The clonotype was recovered from a female donor with multiple sclerosis, enrolled in a pregnancy study. The rearrangement uses TRBV27 and TRBJ2-3, with 8 bases lining up with TRBD2. The sequencing used CD4+ T cells from peripheral blood mononuclear cells, collected before pregnancy. Here the CDR3 DNA reads TGTGCCAGCAGTTTGAGTCTAGCGGGCGCAGGCACAGATACGCAGTATTTT. Translated, it gives CASSLSLAGAGTDTQYF.